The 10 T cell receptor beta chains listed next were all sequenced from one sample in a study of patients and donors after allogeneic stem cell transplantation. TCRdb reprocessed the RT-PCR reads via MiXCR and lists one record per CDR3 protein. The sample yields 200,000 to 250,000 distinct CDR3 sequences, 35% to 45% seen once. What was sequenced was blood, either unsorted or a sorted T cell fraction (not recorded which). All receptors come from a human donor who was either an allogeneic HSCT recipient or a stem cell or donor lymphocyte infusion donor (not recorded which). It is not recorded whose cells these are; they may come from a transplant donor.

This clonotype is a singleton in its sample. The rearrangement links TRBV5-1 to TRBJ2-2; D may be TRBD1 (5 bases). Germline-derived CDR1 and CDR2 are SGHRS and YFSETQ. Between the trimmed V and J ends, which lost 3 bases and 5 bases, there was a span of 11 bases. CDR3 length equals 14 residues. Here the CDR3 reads CASSSRQLTGELFF. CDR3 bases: TGCGCCAGCAGCTCCCGACAGTTGACCGGGGAGCTGTTTTTT.

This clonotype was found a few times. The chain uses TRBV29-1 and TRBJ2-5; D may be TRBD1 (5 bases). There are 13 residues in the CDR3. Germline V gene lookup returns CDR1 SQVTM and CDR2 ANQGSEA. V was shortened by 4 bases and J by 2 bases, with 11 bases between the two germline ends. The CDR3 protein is CSVGQTTQETQYF. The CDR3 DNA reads TGCAGCGTTGGACAGACAACACAAGAGACCCAGTACTTC. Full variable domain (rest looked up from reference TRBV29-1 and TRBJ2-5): SAVISQKPSRDICQRGTSLTIQCQVDSQVTMMFWYRQQPGQSLTLIATANQGSEATYESGFVIDKFPISRPNLTFSTLTVSNMSPEDSSIYLCSVGQTTQETQYFGPGTRLLVL.

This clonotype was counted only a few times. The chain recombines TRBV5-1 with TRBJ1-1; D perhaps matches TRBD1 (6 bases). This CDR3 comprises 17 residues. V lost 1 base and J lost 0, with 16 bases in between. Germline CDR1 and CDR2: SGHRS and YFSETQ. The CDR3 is CASSLSRGQDMNTEAFF. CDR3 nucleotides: TGCGCCAGCAGCTTGAGCAGGGGCCAAGATATGAACACTGAAGCTTTCTTT.

The CDR3 bases are TGTGCCATCAGTGACCAGCCACAAGAGACCCAGTACTTC. It encodes CAISDQPQETQYF. The chain recombines TRBV10-3 with TRBJ2-5; D unclear. The V and J ends lost 3 bases and 2 bases respectively, with 7 bases between them. Germline V gene lookup returns CDR1 ENHRY and CDR2 SYGVKD. The CDR3 covers 13 residues.

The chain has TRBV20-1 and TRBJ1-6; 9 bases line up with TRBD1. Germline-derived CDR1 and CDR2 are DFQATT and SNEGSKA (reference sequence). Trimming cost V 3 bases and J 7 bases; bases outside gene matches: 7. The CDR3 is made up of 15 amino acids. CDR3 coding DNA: TGCAGTGCTAGTAAGACGGACAGGGGCAATTCACCCCTCCACTTT. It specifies CSASKTDRGNSPLHF.

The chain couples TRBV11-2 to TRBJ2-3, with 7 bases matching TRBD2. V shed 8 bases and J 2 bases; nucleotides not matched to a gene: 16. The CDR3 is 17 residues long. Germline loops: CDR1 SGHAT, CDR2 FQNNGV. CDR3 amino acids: CASRSGTTTPPTDTQYF. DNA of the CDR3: TGTGCCAGCCGTTCGGGGACTACCACTCCCCCCACAGATACGCAGTATTTT.

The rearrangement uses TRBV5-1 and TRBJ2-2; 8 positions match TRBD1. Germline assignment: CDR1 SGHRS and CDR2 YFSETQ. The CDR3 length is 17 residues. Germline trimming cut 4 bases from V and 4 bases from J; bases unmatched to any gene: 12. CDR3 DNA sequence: TGCGCCAGCAGCCGCCACCCGGGACAGGAACGCACCGGGGAGCTGTTTTTT. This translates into CASSRHPGQERTGELFF.

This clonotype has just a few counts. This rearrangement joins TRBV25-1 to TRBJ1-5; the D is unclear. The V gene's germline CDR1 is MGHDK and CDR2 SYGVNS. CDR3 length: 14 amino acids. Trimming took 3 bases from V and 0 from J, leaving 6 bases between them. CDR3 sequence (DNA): TGTGCCAGCAGTGACTTCTTTAGCAATCAGCCCCAGCATTTT. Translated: CASSDFFSNQPQHF.

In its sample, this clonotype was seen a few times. CDR3 sequence: CSVPTGLDEKLFF. CDR3 coding DNA: TGCAGTGTTCCGACAGGGTTGGACGAAAAACTGTTTTTT. The rearrangement uses TRBV20-1 and TRBJ1-4; 7 bases match TRBD1. The V gene's germline CDR1 is DFQATT and CDR2 SNEGSKA (reference sequence). The CDR3 length is 13 residues. J lost 8 bases, V lost 7 bases, and 10 bases had no gene match.

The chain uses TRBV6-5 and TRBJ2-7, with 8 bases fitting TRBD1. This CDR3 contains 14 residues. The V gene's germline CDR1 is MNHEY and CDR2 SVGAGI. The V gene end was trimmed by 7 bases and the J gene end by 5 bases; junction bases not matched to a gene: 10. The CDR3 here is CASTPSRGLNEQYF. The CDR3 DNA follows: TGTGCCAGCACCCCATCCAGGGGGCTAAACGAGCAGTACTTC.